This note documents a single T cell receptor beta chain sequence. Its antigen is undetermined. Repertoires were generated with immunoSEQ multiplex PCR, while TCRdb's copy carries only in-frame clones and drops some. The top ten hold about 1.6% of the sample, which has tens of thousands of clones, 80% to 90% seen once. The time point here: week 35, safety follow-up. Vaccination used 300 ug of mutant IDH1 20-mer peptide per dose, with topical imiquimod. The CDR3 runs 14 residues. In germline, CDR1 is SGHTS, CDR2 YDEGEE. The germline V and J ends were trimmed by 0 bases and 7 bases, with 13 bases remaining between them. This entry belongs to a study of a mutant IDH1 vaccine in newly diagnosed glioma. The wider study: Sex distribution of treated patients was around 62% male and about 40% female; mean age was 40.4 years. V12 occurred at week 35 and V13 at week 47. Study-wide findings and caveats: Vaccine-induced immune responses occurred in roughly 94% of patients.

The chain is built from TRBV5-8 and TRBJ1-1; perhaps TRBD1 as D (6 bases). The sequencing here drew on PBMCs, taken from a glioma patient whose treatment included an IDH1 peptide vaccine. The sequence was obtained from a man between 35 and 55 years old with glioma. The CDR3 nucleotides are TGTGCCAGCAGCTTGGTTATACGGACAGTTGAAGCTTTCTTT. It encodes CASSLVIRTVEAFF.